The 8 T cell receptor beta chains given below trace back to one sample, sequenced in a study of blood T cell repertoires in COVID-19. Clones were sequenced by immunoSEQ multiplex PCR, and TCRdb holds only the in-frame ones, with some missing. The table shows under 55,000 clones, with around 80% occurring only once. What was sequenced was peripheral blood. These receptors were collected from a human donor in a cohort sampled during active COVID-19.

The CDR3: CASSSGQRHQPQHF. The CDR3 DNA sequence: TGTGCCAGTAGTTCGGGACAGCGACATCAGCCCCAGCATTTT. V and J are TRBV19 and TRBJ1-5, with 7 bases identical to TRBD1. Germline CDR1 reads LNHDA; CDR2 reads SQIVND (reference sequence). The trim removed 5 bases at V and 5 bases at J, leaving 6 bases unmatched. This CDR3 contains 14 residues.

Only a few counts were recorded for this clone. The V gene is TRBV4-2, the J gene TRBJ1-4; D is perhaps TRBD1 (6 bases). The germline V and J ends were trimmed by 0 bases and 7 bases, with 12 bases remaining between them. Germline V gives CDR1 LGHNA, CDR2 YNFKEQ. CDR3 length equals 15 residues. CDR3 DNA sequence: TGTGCCAGCAGCCAAGAACCAGGGGATGGTGAAAAACTGTTTTTT. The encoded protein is CASSQEPGDGEKLFF.

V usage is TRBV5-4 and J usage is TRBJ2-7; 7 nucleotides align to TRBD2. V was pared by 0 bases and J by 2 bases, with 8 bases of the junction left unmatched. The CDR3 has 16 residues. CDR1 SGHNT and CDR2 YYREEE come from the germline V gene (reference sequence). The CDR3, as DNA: TGTGCCAGCAGCTTGGATGGCGGGAGAACAACCTACGAGCAGTACTTC. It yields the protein CASSLDGGRTTYEQYF.

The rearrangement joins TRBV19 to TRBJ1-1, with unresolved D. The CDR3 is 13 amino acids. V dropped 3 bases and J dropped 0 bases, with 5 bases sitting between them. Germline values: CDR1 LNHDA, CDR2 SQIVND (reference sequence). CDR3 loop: CASSIVVNTEAFF. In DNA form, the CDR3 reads TGTGCCAGTAGTATTGTCGTGAACACTGAAGCTTTCTTT.

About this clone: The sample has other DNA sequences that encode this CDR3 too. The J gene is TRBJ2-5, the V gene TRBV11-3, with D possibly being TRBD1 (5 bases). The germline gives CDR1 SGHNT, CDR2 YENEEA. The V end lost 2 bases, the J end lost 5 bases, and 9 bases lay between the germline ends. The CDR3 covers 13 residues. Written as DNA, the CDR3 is TGTGCCAGCAGCTTATCAGGGCTCGAGACCCAGTACTTC. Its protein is CASSLSGLETQYF.

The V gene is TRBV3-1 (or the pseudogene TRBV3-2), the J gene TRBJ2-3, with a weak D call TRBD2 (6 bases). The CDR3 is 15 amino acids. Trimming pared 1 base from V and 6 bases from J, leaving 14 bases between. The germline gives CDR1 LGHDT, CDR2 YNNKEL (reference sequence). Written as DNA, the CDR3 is TGTGCCAGCAGCCAAGCACAAACGGGGAGGGATACGCAGTATTTT. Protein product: CASSQAQTGRDTQYF.

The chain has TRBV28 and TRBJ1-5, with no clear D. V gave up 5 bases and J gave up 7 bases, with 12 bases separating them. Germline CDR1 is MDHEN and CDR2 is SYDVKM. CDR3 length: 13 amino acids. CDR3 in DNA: TGTGCCAGCAGTCCCACCGCTCGGCAGCCCCAGCATTTT. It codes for CASSPTARQPQHF.

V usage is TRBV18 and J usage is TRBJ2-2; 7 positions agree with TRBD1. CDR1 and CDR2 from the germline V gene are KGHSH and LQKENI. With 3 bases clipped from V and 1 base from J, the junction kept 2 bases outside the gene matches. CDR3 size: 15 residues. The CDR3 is CASSPGQMNTGELFF. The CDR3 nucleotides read TGTGCCAGCTCACCGGGACAGATGAACACCGGGGAGCTGTTTTTT.